The 26 T cell receptor beta chains listed next were all sequenced from one sample in a study of blood T cells in healthy people across ages. Alongside a J-beta primer mix, a sample-barcoded 5' primer served in a second PCR lasting roughly 7 to 11 cycles. MiXCR, applied by TCRdb to the 5' RACE reads, yields one record per CDR3 protein. The table shows 650,000 to 800,000 distinct CDR3 sequences, with around 50% occurring only once. The sample was blood. Every receptor here comes from a woman aged 80 or over in good health.

The table lists this clonotype with many counts. The genes are TRBV4-2 and TRBJ2-5; D is unresolved. The CDR3 extends over 12 amino acids. V lost 5 bases and J 5 bases, leaving 9 bases between the germline ends. Germline V lookup: CDR1 LGHNA, CDR2 YNFKEQ. Here the CDR3 DNA reads TGTGCCAGCAGCGTAACGAGGGAGACCCAGTACTTC. Its protein is CASSVTRETQYF.

Concerning this clonotype: Being one base from a much bigger clone, this may be a read error. The genes are TRBV28 and TRBJ2-7, with D unclear. CDR1 is MDHEN and CDR2 is SYDVKM in the germline V gene. The CDR3 consists of 14 residues. The V end lost 6 bases, the J end lost 4 bases, and 16 bases lay between the germline ends. The CDR3 spells CASRETGLIYEQYF. DNA of the CDR3: TGTGCCAGCAGAGAAACCGGGTTAATATACGAGCAGTACTTC.

This clonotype appeared many times. The CDR3 DNA is TGCGCCAGCAGCTTGTACTTTGGAGATACGCAGTATTTT. Amino acids: CASSLYFGDTQYF. The gene calls are TRBV5-1 and TRBJ2-3; D gene ambiguous. The CDR3 length is 13 residues. The germline V gene encodes CDR1 SGHRS and CDR2 YFSETQ. Trimming took 1 base from V and 5 from J, leaving 8 bases between them.

This clonotype has only one observation. Just one base apart from a much larger clone, this may be a read error. The CDR3 spells CSARSGCSYEQYF. The CDR3 DNA follows: TGCAGTGCTAGATCAGGCTGCTCCTACGAGCAGTACTTC. The V gene is TRBV20-1, the J gene TRBJ2-7; D is uncertain. Looked up from germline, CDR1 is DFQATT and CDR2 is SNEGSKA (reference sequence). The ends were cut back, 2 bases at V and 0 bases at J, with 8 bases in the middle. The CDR3 sequence is 13 residues long.

The V and J genes are TRBV6-1 and TRBJ2-7; TRBD1 aligns across 10 bases. CDR1 is MNHNS and CDR2 is SASEGT in the germline V gene. V dropped 7 bases and J dropped 2; count of bases not matched to a gene: 14. This CDR3 has 17 amino acids. The chain's CDR3 is CASTSPGTGAKPYEQYF. In nucleotides, the CDR3 is TGTGCCAGCACCAGTCCCGGGACAGGGGCCAAACCCTACGAGCAGTACTTC.

There are a few counts of this clonotype. The CDR3 DNA reads as TGTGCCAGCAGTTACTCCGGGACTAGCGGGAGATTCGAGCAGTACTTC. Its translation: CASSYSGTSGRFEQYF. The chain couples TRBV6-2 or TRBV6-3 to TRBJ2-7; 14 bases fit TRBD2. CDR3 size: 16 residues. Looked up from germline, CDR1 is MNHEY and CDR2 is SVGEGT. V lost 0 bases, J lost 6 bases, and 4 bases stayed unmatched.

Comments on this clonotype: Its ends do not fully match the called genes, so a read error is possible. V usage is TRBV20-1 and J usage is TRBJ2-1; 9 bases are a match to TRBD1. The length of the CDR3 is 14 residues. The V gene's germline CDR1 is DFQATT and CDR2 SNEGSKA (reference sequence). CDR3 DNA: TGTAGTGCTAAACAGGGGGCCTCGTGCAATGAGCAGTTCTTC. This sequence encodes CSAKQGASCNEQFF.

As concerns this clonotype: A much larger clonotype is one base distant, so this may be a read error. The chain has TRBV7-6 and TRBJ2-5; D not resolved. Deletions cut 6 bases from V and 11 bases from J, with 22 bases between. Germline V gene sequence: CDR1 SGHVS, CDR2 FNYEAQ. There are 14 residues in the CDR3. This chain's CDR3 is CASRFSPAIHEQYF. In DNA, the CDR3 is TGTGCCAGCAGATTCAGCCCCGCTATCCATGAGCAGTACTTC.

The rearrangement links TRBV5-5 to TRBJ1-5; D gene uncertain. Trimming cost V 0 bases and J 2 bases, with 15 bases left between them. The CDR3 loop spans 17 amino acids. Germline V CDR1 and CDR2: SGHKS, YYEKEE (reference sequence). DNA of the CDR3: TGTGCCAGCAGCTTGGCAGTCCGGGTCTATGGCAATCAGCCCCAGCATTTT. Protein sequence: CASSLAVRVYGNQPQHF.

Concerning this clonotype: It may be a read error: a sequence one base away is much more abundant. The chain carries TRBV20-1 and TRBJ2-7, with 7 bases aligning to TRBD2. The CDR3 has 14 residues. Germline CDR1 and CDR2: DFQATT and SNEGSKA (reference sequence). V was clipped by 7 bases and J by 7 bases; unmatched bases: 16. In DNA form, the CDR3 reads TGCAGTGGCCAGTTCGGCGGGAGAATCAATGAGCAGTACTTC. Its protein product is CSGQFGGRINEQYF.

The rearrangement joins TRBV6-6 to TRBJ2-1; 8 bases align to TRBD2. This CDR3 comprises 15 residues. CDR1 and CDR2 (germline): MNHNY, SVGAGI (reference sequence). V was pared by 6 bases and J by 3 bases, with 7 bases of the junction left unmatched. The CDR3 DNA is TGTGCCAGCAGACCCCGGACTAGCAACTACAATGAGCAGTTCTTC. It yields the protein CASRPRTSNYNEQFF.

This clonotype was observed a few times. This CDR3 is CSAVRRDRSYEQYF. CDR3 DNA sequence: TGCAGTGCTGTTCGGAGGGACAGATCCTACGAGCAGTACTTC. The V and J genes are TRBV20-1 and TRBJ2-7; a weak D match, TRBD1 (7 bases). CDR1 is DFQATT, CDR2 SNEGSKA, per germline (reference sequence). The ends were cut back, 5 bases at V and 1 base at J, with 15 bases in the middle. This CDR3 spans 14 amino acids.

This clonotype was seen only a few times. A much larger clonotype is one base distant, so this may be a read error. V and J are TRBV18 and TRBJ2-5; tentative D call: TRBD1 (5 bases). Germline CDR1 is KGHSH and CDR2 is LQKENI. The CDR3 is made up of 12 amino acids. The ends were cut back, 4 bases at V and 11 bases at J, with 14 bases in the middle. CDR3 sequence (DNA): TGTGCCAGCTCACTCTCACAGGAAGAGCAGTACTTC. Translated: CASSLSQEEQYF.

The chain couples TRBV20-1 to TRBJ2-7, with 8 bases fitting TRBD2. CDR3 length: 15 amino acids. Germline-derived CDR1 and CDR2 are DFQATT and SNEGSKA (reference sequence). The V gene end was trimmed by 3 bases and the J gene end by 2 bases; junction bases not matched to a gene: 9. CDR3 in amino acids: CSARDLLAATYEQYF. CDR3 DNA: TGCAGTGCTAGGGACCTACTAGCGGCGACCTACGAGCAGTACTTC.

The CDR3 DNA is TGTGCCAGCAGTCCCCGGGACAGGGATTGGGGCTACACCTTC. Translated, it gives CASSPRDRDWGYTF. The chain combines TRBV6-6 with TRBJ1-2; 9 positions agree with TRBD1. V gave up 5 bases and J gave up 8 bases; unmatched junction bases: 9. Germline V lookup: CDR1 MNHNY, CDR2 SVGAGI (reference sequence). CDR3 length: 14 amino acids.

This clonotype appeared many times. The chain recombines TRBV5-1 with TRBJ2-3, with TRBD2 matching over 13 bases. Germline trimming cut 3 bases from V and 0 bases from J; bases unmatched to any gene: 1. CDR3 size: 16 residues. CDR1 is SGHRS and CDR2 is YFSETQ in the germline V gene. Written as DNA, the CDR3 is TGCGCCAGCAGCTCGGGACTAGCGGGGAGCACAGATACGCAGTATTTT. Translated, it gives CASSSGLAGSTDTQYF.

This clonotype was counted many times. The rearrangement links TRBV21-1 to TRBJ2-1. TRBV21-1 is termed a pseudogene. The CDR3 spans 12 residues. The CDR3 sequence: CASRITRNEQFF. The DNA of the CDR3 is TGTGCCAGCAGAATCACGCGGAATGAGCAGTTCTTC.

The chain is built from TRBV7-3 and TRBJ2-1; 8 nucleotides align to TRBD2. In germline, CDR1 is SGHTA, CDR2 FQGTGA. This CDR3 has 15 residues. V lost 3 bases to trimming and J lost 8 bases; unmatched junction nucleotides: 9. Written as DNA, the CDR3 is TGTGCCAGCAGCTTGACTACCTTAGCGGGGTATGAGCAGTTCTTC. Translating gives CASSLTTLAGYEQFF.

Concerning this clonotype itself: It may be a read error: a sequence one base away is much more abundant. The V call is TRBV20-1, the J call TRBJ2-7; no clear D gene. With 5 bases removed from V and 6 bases from J, the gap between germline ends came to 20 bases. The germline CDR1 and CDR2 sequences are DFQATT and SNEGSKA (reference sequence). The CDR3 has 14 residues. CDR3 region: CSAVVNGMLGEQYF. The CDR3, as DNA: TGCAGTGCTGTCGTAAATGGAATGCTGGGCGAGCAGTACTTC.

This clonotype occurred a few times. The J gene is TRBJ2-1, the V gene TRBV6-2 or TRBV6-3; 7 positions agree with TRBD1. The CDR3 sequence is 17 residues long. Germline loops: CDR1 MNHEY, CDR2 SVGEGT. Germline trimming cut 0 bases from V and 4 bases from J; bases unmatched to any gene: 9. CDR3 loop: CASSYSHRGQPYNEQFF. For the CDR3, the DNA is TGTGCCAGCAGTTACTCGCATAGGGGACAGCCTTACAATGAGCAGTTCTTC.

This clonotype was counted at least ten times. The chain couples TRBV29-1 to TRBJ2-1, with 7 bases lining up with TRBD2. The CDR3 totals 16 residues. Losses at the gene ends were 3 bases for V and 0 bases for J; bases not matched to a gene: 8. The V gene's germline CDR1 is SQVTM and CDR2 ANQGSEA. The chain's CDR3 is CSVELADASSYNEQFF. CDR3 sequence (DNA): TGCAGCGTTGAGCTAGCGGACGCGAGCTCCTACAATGAGCAGTTCTTC.

The rearrangement uses TRBV5-1 and TRBJ2-1; D is perhaps TRBD1 (5 bases). The CDR3 loop spans 16 amino acids. Deletions cut 7 bases from V and 2 bases from J, with 19 bases between. The germline gives CDR1 SGHRS, CDR2 YFSETQ. CDR3 sequence (DNA): TGCGCCAGCTGCTCCCCTGGGGCGGTTACCTACAATGAGCAGTTCTTC. Encoded protein: CASCSPGAVTYNEQFF.

In its sample, this clonotype was seen many times. Being one base from a much bigger clone, this may be a read error. The chain couples TRBV6-5 to TRBJ2-5, with D maybe TRBD2 (6 bases). Trimming left V 6 bases short and J 5 bases short, with 19 bases between. Germline lookup yields CDR1 MNHEY and CDR2 SVGAGI. This CDR3 spans 15 amino acids. The CDR3 DNA sequence: TGTGCCAGCAGGTCCTCCGCACTAGCACGGGAGACCCAGTACTTC. Encoded protein: CASRSSALARETQYF.

This clonotype showed up many times. This chain links TRBV6-5 with TRBJ2-3; TRBD2 aligns across 10 bases. V was pared by 5 bases and J by 6 bases, with 8 bases of the junction left unmatched. Per the germline V gene, CDR1 is MNHEY and CDR2 is SVGAGI. This CDR3 contains 15 residues. CDR3 DNA: TGTGCCAGCAGTGTAGCGGGGGGCGGAGGGGATACGCAGTATTTT. Amino acids: CASSVAGGGGDTQYF.

The chain uses TRBV25-1 and TRBJ2-7; the match to TRBD1 covers 7 bases. Germline values: CDR1 MGHDK, CDR2 SYGVNS. This CDR3 contains 17 residues. With V trimmed by 6 bases and J by 3 bases, 17 bases remained unmatched. CDR3: CASSPTVWTGEVYEQYF. The CDR3 region has the DNA TGTGCCAGCAGCCCTACCGTGTGGACAGGTGAAGTCTACGAGCAGTACTTC.

This clonotype has more than one count but fewer than ten. V is TRBV12-3 or TRBV12-4 and J is TRBJ2-5; 9 positions agree with TRBD1. The V and J ends lost 3 bases and 5 bases, in that order; junction bases with no gene match: 1. CDR3 length: 13 residues. DNA for the CDR3: TGTGCCAGCAGTTTCGACAGGGGGGAGACCCAGTACTTC. It is translated as CASSFDRGETQYF.